This paragraph reports one T cell receptor (beta chain). Its antigen is not known. Generated by immunoSEQ multiplex PCR, the TCRdb table keeps only in-frame clones and is missing some. Of over 100,000 clones in the sample, 85% to 90% were seen once. Germline loops: CDR1 MNHEY, CDR2 SVGAGI. This CDR3 contains 11 residues. V lost 2 bases and J lost 7, with 5 bases in between. The sample originates from a study of T cell responses to AZD1222 COVID-19 vaccine. Study-level points and caveats: White British people made up most donors, females outnumbered males, and clonal diversity was possibly underestimated. Seropositivity was recorded at baseline in only 6 or 7 AZD1222 recipients.

The sample here was peripheral blood, taken on day 0 of AZD1222 vaccination. The V gene is TRBV6-5, the J gene TRBJ1-2; unclear D gene. The origin of this receptor is an adult in good health. CDR3: CASSYGLGYTF. In DNA, the CDR3 is TGTGCCAGCAGTTACGGTCTTGGCTACACCTTC.